Here is one T cell receptor (beta chain) with its context. The target antigen is unknown. It was by 5' RACE with UMI labels that the TRB cDNA libraries were prepared. TCRdb re-analyzed the 5' RACE reads; it lists each CDR3 protein once, without DNA. The listing contains 60,000 to 70,000 distinct CDR3 sequences. Germline-derived CDR1 and CDR2 are MNHEY and SMNVEV (reference sequence). The CDR3 length is 16 residues. This sample was taken from a study of CXCR3-negative and CXCR3-positive naive CD8 T cells. Whole-study results and caveats: Naive cells with CXCR3 showed TRB CDR3s that were more hydrophobic than those in CXCR3-negative naive cells. Naive cells that were CXCR3-negative or CXCR3-positive used TRBV-TRBJ genes alike, while memory cells diverged.

The genes are TRBV27 and TRBJ2-1; the D call of TRBD2 rests on TCRdb alone, since no DNA is present to check it. Sequences were obtained from naive CXCR3+ CD8+ T cells from blood. Subset here: CD45RO-CCR7+CD27+CD95- naive CD8+ T cells expressing CXCR3 (TNR3+). The TCR originated in a human donor in good health. Some clones in this sample may be carry-over from other donors' samples. This chain's CDR3 is CASSLVLAGFYNEQFF.